This entry lists 6 T cell receptor beta chains sequenced from one sample in a study of immune heterogeneity within non-small cell lung tumors. The starting template was genomic DNA from bulk tumor, 600 ng per sample. Several far-apart biopsies were taken per primary tumor during surgery. With untreated, newly diagnosed non-small cell lung cancer, the patients went on to undergo curative surgery. Multiplex PCR amplified the TCR beta CDR3 region. Its first round ran for roughly 10 cycles with 32 V and 13 J primers. TCRdb reprocessed the multiplex PCR reads via MiXCR and lists one record per CDR3 protein. The data show roughly 8,900 distinct CDR3 sequences, roughly a third seen once. Sequencing input: lung tumor tissue. The origin of the receptors is a man aged 55 to 69 with non-small cell lung cancer.

This clonotype is classed as medium-sized. The chain recombines TRBV6-1 with TRBJ2-7; D possibly corresponds to TRBD1 (5 bases). V was shortened by 5 bases and J by 0 bases, with 11 bases between the two germline ends. The CDR3 has 14 residues. Germline V gives CDR1 MNHNS, CDR2 SASEGT. CDR3 in amino acids: CASSSYRSSYEQYF. The CDR3 DNA follows: TGTGCCAGCAGTTCCTACAGGAGCTCCTACGAGCAGTACTTC.

The chain uses TRBV7-6 and TRBJ1-5; D unclear. Trimming took 2 bases from V and 5 from J, leaving 16 bases between them. The length of the CDR3 is 16 residues. Germline CDR1 reads SGHVS; CDR2 reads FNYEAQ. CDR3 sequence (DNA): TGTGCCAGCAGCTTACGAATAGGAGGGAACGATCAGCCCCAGCATTTT. Translation gives CASSLRIGGNDQPQHF.

This clonotype was recorded many times. CDR3 loop: CASSLDLGGYNEQFF. The DNA of the CDR3 is TGTGCCAGCAGCTTAGATCTGGGTGGTTACAATGAGCAGTTCTTC. The J gene is TRBJ2-1, the V gene TRBV11-2; D is unclear. The germline V gene has CDR1 SGHAT and CDR2 FQNNGV. The CDR3 sequence is 15 residues long. Between the trimmed V and J ends, which lost 0 bases and 4 bases, there was a span of 10 bases.

This clonotype occurred many times. V gene TRBV6-1 combines with J gene TRBJ2-1, with D perhaps TRBD1 (5 bases). The V end lost 3 bases, the J end lost 8 bases, and 11 bases lay between the germline ends. The germline V gene has CDR1 MNHNS and CDR2 SASEGT. The CDR3 totals 13 residues. This CDR3 reads CASSDQGGYEQFF. The DNA for the CDR3 is TGTGCCAGCAGTGACCAGGGTGGGTATGAGCAGTTCTTC.

This clonotype was recorded at least ten times. V usage is TRBV6-5 and J usage is TRBJ1-2; TRBD1 is a possible D gene (6 bases). This CDR3 spans 14 amino acids. With 2 bases removed from V and 5 bases from J, the gap between germline ends came to 12 bases. Germline lookup yields CDR1 MNHEY and CDR2 SVGAGI. CDR3 protein: CASSYDTGPYGYTF. CDR3 nucleotides: TGTGCCAGCAGTTACGACACAGGGCCTTATGGCTACACCTTC.

This clonotype was picked up many times. V is TRBV20-1 and J is TRBJ2-1; D is perhaps TRBD2 (5 bases). The length of the CDR3 is 14 residues. The germline V and J ends were trimmed by 6 bases and 6 bases, with 18 bases remaining between them. CDR1 is DFQATT and CDR2 is SNEGSKA in the germline V gene (reference sequence). CDR3 sequence (DNA): TGCAGTGCCCCGGAGGCCCGAGTGGGCAATGAGCAGTTCTTC. It specifies CSAPEARVGNEQFF.